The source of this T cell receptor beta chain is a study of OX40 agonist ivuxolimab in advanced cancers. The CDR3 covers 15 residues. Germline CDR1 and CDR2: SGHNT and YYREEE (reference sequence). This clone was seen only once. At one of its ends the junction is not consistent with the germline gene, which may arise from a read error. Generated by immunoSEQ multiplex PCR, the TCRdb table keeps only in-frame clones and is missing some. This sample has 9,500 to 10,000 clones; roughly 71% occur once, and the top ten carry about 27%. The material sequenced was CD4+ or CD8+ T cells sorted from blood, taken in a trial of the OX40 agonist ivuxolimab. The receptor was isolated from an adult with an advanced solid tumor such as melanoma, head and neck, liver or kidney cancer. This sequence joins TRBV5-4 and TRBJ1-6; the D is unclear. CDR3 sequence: CASSQVADWSSPLHF. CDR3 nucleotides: TGCGCCAGCAGCCAAGTGGCGGACTGGAGTTCACCCCTCCACTTT. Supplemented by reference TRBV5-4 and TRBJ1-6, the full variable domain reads ETGVTQSPTHLIKTRGQQVTLRCSSQSGHNTVSWYQQALGQGPQFIFQYYREEENGRGNFPPRFSGLQFPNYSSELNVNALELDDSALYLCASSQVADWSSPLHFGNGTRLTVT.